The clone carrying this TCR beta chain appeared once. Its antigen is not known. This sample is part of a study of PD-1 blockade in mismatch repair-deficient tumors. At the level of the study: All were previously treated, progressing patients with 12 mismatch repair-deficient cancer types. Study findings and constraints: Rapid post-treatment expansion, then contraction, generally preceding radiologic response, marked tumor-resident clones.

CDR3 size: 14 residues. The germline gives CDR1 SGHDT, CDR2 YYEEEE. With 4 bases removed from V and 13 bases from J, the gap between germline ends came to 21 bases. PCR or immunohistochemistry showed mismatch repair deficiency in every enrolled patient. Three pembrolizumab responders had their TCRs sequenced. This table comes from immunoSEQ multiplex PCR, and its TCRdb copy is limited to in-frame clones, with some not included. Among under 85,000 clones listed, 70% to 80% were seen once. This rearrangement joins TRBV5-6 to TRBJ2-1, with D tentatively TRBD1 (6 bases). Sample: peripheral blood, taken 2 weeks after starting pembrolizumab. The TCR was taken from an adult with mismatch repair-deficient cancer. The DNA of the CDR3 is TGTGCCAGCAGCCCCTCCCACAGGGTGGAAGACCAGTTCTTC. Residues: CASSPSHRVEDQFF.